This T cell receptor (beta chain) comes out of a study of blood T cell repertoires in COVID-19. Across the study: From T cells, B-cell-depleted T cells, or PBMCs came the material, which was cDNA or gDNA.

As handled by the study authors: Reference gene primer amplification gave nucleated cell count estimates. Libraries were prepared by immunoSEQ multiplex PCR; TCRdb keeps only in-frame clonotypes and omits some of them. V and J calls and clone size come straight from that table; D and trimming were deduced from the DNA. The sample consists of 30,000 to 35,000 clones, 70% to 90% of them appearing once. The CDR3 runs 15 residues. CDR1 and CDR2 from the germline V gene are LNHNV and YYDKDF (reference sequence). V was cut by 0 bases and J by 6 bases, with 9 bases left in between. This sequence was found in a man in his sixties with COVID-19, enrolled during active disease. Input material: peripheral blood. The gene calls are TRBV15 and TRBJ1-6; D call uncertain. CDR3 coding DNA: TGTGCCACCAGCAGAGAGCGGCAGAGTAATTCACCCCTCCACTTT. It yields the protein CATSRERQSNSPLHF.